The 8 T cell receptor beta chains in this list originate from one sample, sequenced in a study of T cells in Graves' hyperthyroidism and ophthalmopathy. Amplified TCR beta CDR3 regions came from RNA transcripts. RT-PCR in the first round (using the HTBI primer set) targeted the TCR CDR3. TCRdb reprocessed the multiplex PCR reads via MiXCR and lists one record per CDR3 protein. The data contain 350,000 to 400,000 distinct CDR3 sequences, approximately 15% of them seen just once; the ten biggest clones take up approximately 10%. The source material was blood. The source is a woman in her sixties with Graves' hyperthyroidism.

The chain's CDR3 is CASSPGGPDKNTEAFF. The CDR3 bases are TGCGCCAGCAGCCCGGGGGGCCCGGATAAGAACACTGAAGCTTTCTTT. The V call is TRBV5-1, the J call TRBJ1-1, with TRBD1 as a possible D gene (6 bases). Germline V gene sequence: CDR1 SGHRS, CDR2 YFSETQ. This CDR3 comprises 16 residues. The germline V and J ends were trimmed by 4 bases and 1 base, with 17 bases remaining between them.

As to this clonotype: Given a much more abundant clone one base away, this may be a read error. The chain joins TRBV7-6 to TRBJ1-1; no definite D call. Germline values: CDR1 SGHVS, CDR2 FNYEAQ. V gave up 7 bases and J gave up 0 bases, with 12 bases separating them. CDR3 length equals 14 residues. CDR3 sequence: CASTLIVMNTEAFF. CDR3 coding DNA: TGTGCCAGCACCCTGATCGTCATGAACACTGAAGCTTTCTTT. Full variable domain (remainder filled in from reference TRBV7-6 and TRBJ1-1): GAGVSQSPRYKVTKRGQDVALRCDPISGHVSLYWYRQALGQGPEFLTYFNYEAQQDKSGLPNDRFSAERPEGSISTLTIQRTEQRDSAMYRCASTLIVMNTEAFFGQGTRLTVV.

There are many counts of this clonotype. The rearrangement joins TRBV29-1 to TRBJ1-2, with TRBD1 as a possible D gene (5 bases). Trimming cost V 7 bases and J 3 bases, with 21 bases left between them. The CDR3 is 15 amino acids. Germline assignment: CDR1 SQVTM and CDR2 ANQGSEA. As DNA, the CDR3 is TGCAGCGCCGGACGACAGCTCCACCAAGACTATGGCTACACCTTC. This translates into CSAGRQLHQDYGYTF.

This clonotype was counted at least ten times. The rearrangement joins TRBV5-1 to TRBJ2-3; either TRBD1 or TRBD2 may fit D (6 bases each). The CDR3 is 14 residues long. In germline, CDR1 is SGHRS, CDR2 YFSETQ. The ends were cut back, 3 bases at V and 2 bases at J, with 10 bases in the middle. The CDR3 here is CASSWGDTTDTQYF. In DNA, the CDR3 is TGCGCCAGCAGCTGGGGGGACACCACAGATACGCAGTATTTT.

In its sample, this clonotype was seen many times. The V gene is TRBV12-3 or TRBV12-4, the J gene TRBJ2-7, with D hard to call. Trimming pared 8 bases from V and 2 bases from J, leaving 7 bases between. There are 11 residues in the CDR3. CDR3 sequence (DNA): TGTGCCAGCGGCGCCACCTACGAGCAGTACTTC. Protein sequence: CASGATYEQYF.

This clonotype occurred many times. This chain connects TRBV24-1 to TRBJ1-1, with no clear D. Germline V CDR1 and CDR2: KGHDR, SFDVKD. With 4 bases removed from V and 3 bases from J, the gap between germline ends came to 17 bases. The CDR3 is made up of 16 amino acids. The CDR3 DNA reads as TGTGCCACCAGTGACAGCCGGCGGGGAGGGTACACTGAAGCTTTCTTT. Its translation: CATSDSRRGGYTEAFF.

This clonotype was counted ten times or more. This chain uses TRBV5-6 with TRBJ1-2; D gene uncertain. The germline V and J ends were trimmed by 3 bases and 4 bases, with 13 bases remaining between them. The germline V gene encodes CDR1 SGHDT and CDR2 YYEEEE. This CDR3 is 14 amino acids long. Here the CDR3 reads CASSSGVQPYGYTF. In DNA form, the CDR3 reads TGTGCCAGCAGCTCGGGAGTACAGCCCTATGGCTACACCTTC.

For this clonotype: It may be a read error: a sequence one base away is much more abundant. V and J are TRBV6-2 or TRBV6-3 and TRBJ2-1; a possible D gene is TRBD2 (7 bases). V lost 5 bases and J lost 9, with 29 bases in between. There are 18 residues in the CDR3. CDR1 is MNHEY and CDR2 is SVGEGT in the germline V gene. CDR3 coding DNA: TGTGCCAGCAGTAGAACGAAGAACCGGGACACCGGGGGGAGTGAGCAGTTCTTC. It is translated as CASSRTKNRDTGGSEQFF.